Shown below are 2 T cell receptor beta chains from a single sample sequenced in a study of response to subunit inactivated influenza vaccine. MiXCR, run by TCRdb on the RT-PCR reads, gives a single entry per CDR3 protein. The table lists fewer than 600,000 distinct CDR3 sequences, approximately 7.8% of them singletons. Sample: PBMCs from blood, taken about 23 months after vaccination. These receptors were obtained from a man aged 45-69 years who received an inactivated influenza vaccine.

Here the CDR3 DNA reads TGCGCCAGCAGCCAAGATAAGGAAAGGGATACGCAGTATTTT. As protein: CASSQDKERDTQYF. The chain couples TRBV4-3 to TRBJ2-3, with unresolved D. CDR3 size: 14 residues. Germline CDR1 is LGHNA and CDR2 is YSLEER. The ends were cut back, 0 bases at V and 6 bases at J, with 10 bases in the middle.

This clonotype was observed many times. This chain connects TRBV12-3 or TRBV12-4 to TRBJ1-4; TRBD1 matches at 10 bases. The CDR3 length is 15 residues. With V trimmed by 4 bases and J by 7 bases, 6 bases remained unmatched. The CDR3 DNA reads as TGTGCCAGCAGTTCCATCGGACAGGGGGGTGAAAAACTGTTTTTT. Translated, it gives CASSSIGQGGEKLFF.